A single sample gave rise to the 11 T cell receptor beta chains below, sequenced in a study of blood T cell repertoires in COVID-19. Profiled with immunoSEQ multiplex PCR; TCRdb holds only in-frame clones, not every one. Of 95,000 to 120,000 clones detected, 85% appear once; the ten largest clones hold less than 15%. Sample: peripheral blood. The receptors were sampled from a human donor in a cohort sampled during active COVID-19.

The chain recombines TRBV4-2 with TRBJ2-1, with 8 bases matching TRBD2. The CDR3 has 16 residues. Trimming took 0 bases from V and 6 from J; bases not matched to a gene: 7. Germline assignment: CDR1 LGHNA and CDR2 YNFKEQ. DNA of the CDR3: TGTGCCAGCAGCCAAGATCCGGGCGGGGGGACCAATGAGCAGTTCTTC. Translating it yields CASSQDPGGGTNEQFF.

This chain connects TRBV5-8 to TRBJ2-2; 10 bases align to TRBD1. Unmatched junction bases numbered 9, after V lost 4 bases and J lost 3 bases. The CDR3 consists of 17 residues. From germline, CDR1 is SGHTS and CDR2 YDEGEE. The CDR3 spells CASSPIRTGGDTGELFF. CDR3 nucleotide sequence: TGTGCCAGCAGCCCTATTAGGACAGGGGGAGACACCGGGGAGCTGTTTTTT.

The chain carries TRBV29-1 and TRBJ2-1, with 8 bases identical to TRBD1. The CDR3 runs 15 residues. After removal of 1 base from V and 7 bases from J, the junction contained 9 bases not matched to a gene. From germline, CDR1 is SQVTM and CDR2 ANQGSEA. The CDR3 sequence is CSVEGGDRGSNEQFF. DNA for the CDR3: TGCAGCGTTGAAGGAGGAGACAGGGGTTCGAATGAGCAGTTCTTC.

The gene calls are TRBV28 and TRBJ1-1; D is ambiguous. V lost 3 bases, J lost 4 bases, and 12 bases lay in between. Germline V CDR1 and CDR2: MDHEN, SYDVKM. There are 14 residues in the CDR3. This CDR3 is CASSFVRGGTEAFF. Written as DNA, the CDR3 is TGTGCCAGCAGTTTCGTCCGGGGAGGCACTGAAGCTTTCTTT.

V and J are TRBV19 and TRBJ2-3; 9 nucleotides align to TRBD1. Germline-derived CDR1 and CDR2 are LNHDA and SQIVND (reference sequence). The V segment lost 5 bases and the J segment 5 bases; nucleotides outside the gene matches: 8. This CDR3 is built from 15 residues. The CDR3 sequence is CASSPGTGRRDTQYF. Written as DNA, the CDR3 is TGTGCCAGTAGTCCCGGGACAGGGAGAAGAGATACGCAGTATTTT. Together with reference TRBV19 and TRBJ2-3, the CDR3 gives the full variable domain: DGGITQSPKYLFRKEGQNVTLSCEQNLNHDAMYWYRQDPGQGLRLIYYSQIVNDFQKGDIAEGYSVSREKKESFPLTVTSAQKNPTAFYLCASSPGTGRRDTQYFGPGTRLTVL.

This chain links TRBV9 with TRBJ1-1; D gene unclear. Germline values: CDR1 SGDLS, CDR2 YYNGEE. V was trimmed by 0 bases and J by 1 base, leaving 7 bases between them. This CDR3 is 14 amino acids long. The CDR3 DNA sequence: TGTGCCAGCAGCGTAGTGGAGGGGAACACTGAAGCTTTCTTT. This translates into CASSVVEGNTEAFF.

CDR3 DNA: TGCAGCGTAGGCAGGACAGGAAGCTCCTACAATGAGCAGTTCTTC. Protein sequence: CSVGRTGSSYNEQFF. The J gene is TRBJ2-1, the V gene TRBV29-1; 7 bases are a match to TRBD1. The CDR3 contains 15 residues. V gave up 6 bases and J gave up 0 bases; unmatched junction bases: 8. The germline V gene encodes CDR1 SQVTM and CDR2 ANQGSEA.

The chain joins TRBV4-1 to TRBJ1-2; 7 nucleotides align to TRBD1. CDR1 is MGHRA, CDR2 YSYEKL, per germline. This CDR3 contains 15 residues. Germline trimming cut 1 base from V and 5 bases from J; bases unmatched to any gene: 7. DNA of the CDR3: TGCGCCAGCAGCCAAGTGTTCAGGGGGAAGTATGGCTACACCTTC. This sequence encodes CASSQVFRGKYGYTF.

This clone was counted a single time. The chain's CDR3 is CASSQEQQPQHF. In nucleotides, the CDR3 is TGTGCCAGCAGCCAAGAACAGCAGCCCCAGCATTTT. V and J are TRBV3-1 (or the pseudogene TRBV3-2) and TRBJ1-5; D gene unclear. Trimming cost V 0 bases and J 7 bases, with 4 bases left between them. The CDR3 sequence is 12 residues long. The germline V gene encodes CDR1 LGHDT and CDR2 YNNKEL (reference sequence).

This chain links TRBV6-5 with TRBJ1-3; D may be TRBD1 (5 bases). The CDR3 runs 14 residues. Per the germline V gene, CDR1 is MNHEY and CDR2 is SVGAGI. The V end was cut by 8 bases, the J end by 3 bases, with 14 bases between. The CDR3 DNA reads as TGTGCCAGCGCCGCCGGCAGGGATGGAAACACCATATATTTT. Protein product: CASAAGRDGNTIYF.

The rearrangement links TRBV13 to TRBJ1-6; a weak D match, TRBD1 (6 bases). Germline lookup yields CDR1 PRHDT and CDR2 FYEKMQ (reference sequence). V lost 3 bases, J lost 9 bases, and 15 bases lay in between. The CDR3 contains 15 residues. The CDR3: CASSFRPDRGSPLHF. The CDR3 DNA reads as TGTGCCAGCAGCTTCCGCCCGGACAGAGGTTCACCCCTCCACTTT.